The 27 T cell receptor beta chains below were found in one sample sequenced in a study of beta chain features in type 1 diabetes. Expressed TCRB transcripts got sequenced, as all isolated RNA was reverse transcribed. Sequencing was performed with immunoSEQ multiplex PCR; in TCRdb, only in-frame clones are kept and a portion is missing. The sample records 900,000 or so clones, roughly a sixth being singletons. Source material: naive CD4+ T cells from blood. The receptor set was obtained from a woman under 30 in good health.

The chain combines TRBV4-3 with TRBJ2-1; TRBD2 matches 11 bases. Trimming removed 3 bases from V and 8 bases from J; junction bases left unmatched: 12. Germline V lookup: CDR1 LGHNA, CDR2 YSLEER. This CDR3 has 17 amino acids. As DNA, the CDR3 is TGCGCCAGCAGCCACCAGGCCACTAGCGGGAGCCAGGATGAGCAGTTCTTC. This sequence encodes CASSHQATSGSQDEQFF.

This chain uses TRBV7-9 with TRBJ1-1, with 10 bases that match TRBD1. Losses at the gene ends were 5 bases for V and 9 bases for J; bases not matched to a gene: 6. Germline CDR1 and CDR2: SEHNR and FQNEAQ (reference sequence). The CDR3 spans 13 residues. CDR3 DNA: TGTGCCAGCAGCGACTGGGGACAGGGGAAAGCTTTCTTT. Translation gives CASSDWGQGKAFF.

This clone has just a few counts. The gene calls are TRBV15 and TRBJ1-2; D unresolved. This CDR3 is built from 12 residues. Germline loops: CDR1 LNHNV, CDR2 YYDKDF (reference sequence). Trimming cost V 9 bases and J 1 base, with 9 bases left between them. CDR3: CATRSLNYGYTF. CDR3 nucleotide sequence: TGTGCCACGAGGAGCCTTAACTATGGCTACACCTTC.

This clone was picked up many times. The V call is TRBV12-5, the J call TRBJ2-3; D remains unclear. The V end was cut by 3 bases, the J end by 4 bases, with 8 bases between. CDR1 and CDR2 (germline): LGHNT, FRNRAP. The length of the CDR3 is 13 residues. The chain's CDR3 is CASGFGGADTQYF. CDR3 in DNA: TGTGCTAGTGGTTTTGGCGGAGCAGATACGCAGTATTTT.

This clone was counted only a few times. The chain combines TRBV7-6 with TRBJ2-1; the D gene is possibly TRBD1 (5 bases). Trimming stripped 5 bases from V and 9 bases from J, with 11 bases between. The germline V gene encodes CDR1 SGHVS and CDR2 FNYEAQ. The CDR3 is made up of 12 amino acids. The DNA for the CDR3 is TGTGCCAGCAGCCCCTATCAGGGTGAGCAGTTCTTC. Amino acids: CASSPYQGEQFF.

This clone occurred a few times. The chain uses TRBV11-2 and TRBJ2-1; 7 positions agree with TRBD1. Looked up from germline, CDR1 is SGHAT and CDR2 is FQNNGV. The length of the CDR3 is 13 residues. The V and J ends lost 8 bases and 3 bases, in that order; junction bases with no gene match: 4. The CDR3 loop reads CASSGQFYNEQFF. In DNA, the CDR3 is TGTGCCAGCTCGGGACAGTTCTACAATGAGCAGTTCTTC.

This chain joins TRBV5-1 and TRBJ1-1; D gene unclear. The CDR3 covers 13 residues. V was shortened by 0 bases and J by 11 bases, with 14 bases between the two germline ends. Germline V gene lookup returns CDR1 SGHRS and CDR2 YFSETQ. CDR3 amino acids: CASSLASGDTAFF. CDR3 sequence (DNA): TGCGCCAGCAGCTTGGCTTCAGGTGATACTGCTTTCTTT.

V gene TRBV15 combines with J gene TRBJ1-3; TRBD1 is a possible D gene (5 bases). V was shortened by 3 bases and J by 2 bases, with 17 bases between the two germline ends. Germline-derived CDR1 and CDR2 are LNHNV and YYDKDF (reference sequence). The CDR3 consists of 17 residues. The DNA of the CDR3 is TGTGCCACCAGCAGGAGACCGGGGGGAGGGACTGGAAACACCATATATTTT. Protein sequence: CATSRRPGGGTGNTIYF.

The V call is TRBV7-6, the J call TRBJ2-7; D unresolved. The CDR3 is made up of 11 amino acids. From germline, CDR1 is SGHVS and CDR2 FNYEAQ. Between the trimmed V and J ends, which lost 1 base and 6 bases, there was a span of 4 bases. In DNA form, the CDR3 reads TGTGCCAGCAGCTTAGACAGCGAGCAGTACTTC. Its protein is CASSLDSEQYF.

This clone was recorded a few times. This chain uses TRBV7-2 with TRBJ1-1; D unresolved. Germline-derived CDR1 and CDR2 are SGHTA and FQGNSA. This CDR3 contains 14 residues. Trimming left V 5 bases short and J 4 bases short, with 14 bases between. The CDR3 nucleotides are TGTGCCAGCAGCGCCCTCGGTGGGGTCACTGAAGCTTTCTTT. Encoded protein: CASSALGGVTEAFF.

This clone turned up a few times. V and J are TRBV10-3 and TRBJ1-5, with TRBD1 as a possible D gene (5 bases). V shed 6 bases and J shed 6 bases, with 9 bases lying between them. The germline V gene encodes CDR1 ENHRY and CDR2 SYGVKD. The CDR3 totals 12 residues. The CDR3 protein is CAISQGTQPQHF. The CDR3 DNA reads TGTGCCATCAGCCAGGGAACTCAGCCCCAGCATTTT.

This clone appeared a few times. This chain links TRBV28 with TRBJ2-3; no clear D gene. The V end was cut by 10 bases, the J end by 2 bases, with 10 bases between. Germline CDR1 reads MDHEN; CDR2 reads SYDVKM. The CDR3 covers 12 residues. This CDR3 reads CAISRNTDTQYF. DNA of the CDR3: TGTGCCATATCCCGAAACACAGATACGCAGTATTTT.

This chain links TRBV29-1 with TRBJ1-2, with 9 bases that match TRBD1. Germline V gene sequence: CDR1 SQVTM, CDR2 ANQGSEA. V was pared by 6 bases and J by 5 bases, with 7 bases of the junction left unmatched. The CDR3 has 13 residues. The CDR3 spells CSVMDRGVYGYTF. The DNA for the CDR3 is TGCAGCGTCATGGACAGGGGCGTATATGGCTACACCTTC.

This clone was recorded a few times. V and J are TRBV7-2 and TRBJ2-3; the D gene is possibly TRBD2 (5 bases). The CDR3 extends over 15 amino acids. Between the trimmed V and J ends, which lost 0 bases and 3 bases, there was a span of 10 bases. CDR1 is SGHTA, CDR2 FQGNSA, per germline. The CDR3 region is CASSLAVSGTDTQYF. The CDR3 DNA is TGTGCCAGCAGCTTAGCGGTCTCGGGGACAGATACGCAGTATTTT. The full variable domain, its missing parts supplied by reference TRBV7-2 and TRBJ2-3, is GAGVSQSPSNKVTEKGKDVELRCDPISGHTALYWYRQSLGQGLEFLIYFQGNSAPDKSGLPSDRFSAERTGGSVSTLTIQRTQQEDSAVYLCASSLAVSGTDTQYFGPGTRLTVL.

The DNA of the CDR3 is TGTGCCAGCAGCTACGGGACTAGCACAGATACGCAGTATTTT. Translated: CASSYGTSTDTQYF. J is TRBJ2-3 and V is TRBV7-2, with D perhaps TRBD2 (6 bases). V was cut by 4 bases and J by 0 bases, with 8 bases left in between. The CDR3 has 14 residues. The germline V gene encodes CDR1 SGHTA and CDR2 FQGNSA.

This clone was seen more than once but under ten times. The chain couples TRBV23-1 to TRBJ2-3, with TRBD2 identical over 14 bases. TRBV23-1 is an ORF, and what it does is uncertain. This CDR3 is 17 amino acids long. V was pared by 2 bases and J by 2 bases, with 3 bases of the junction left unmatched. This CDR3 is CASSQGLAGGDTDTQYF. CDR3 sequence (DNA): TGCGCCAGCAGTCAAGGACTAGCGGGAGGTGACACAGATACGCAGTATTTT.

This clone showed up just a few times. The rearrangement links TRBV10-3 to TRBJ2-1; possibly TRBD1 or TRBD2 for D (5 bases each). With 11 bases removed from V and 2 bases from J, the gap between germline ends came to 13 bases. Germline CDR1 reads ENHRY; CDR2 reads SYGVKD. This CDR3 region has 13 residues. CDR3 bases: TGTGCCTCCCGGGGCTCTGCCTACAATGAGCAGTTCTTC. This encodes CASRGSAYNEQFF.

This clone has a handful of counts. The J gene is TRBJ2-6, the V gene TRBV4-2; a weak D match, TRBD2 (5 bases). Germline loops: CDR1 LGHNA, CDR2 YNFKEQ. There are 16 residues in the CDR3. V was cut by 1 base and J by 0 bases, with 7 bases left in between. This CDR3 is CASSQVGSSGANVLTF. The CDR3 DNA follows: TGTGCCAGCAGCCAAGTTGGGAGCTCTGGGGCCAACGTCCTGACTTTC.

Turning to this clone: This may be a read error: a much more frequent sequence differs by one nucleotide. Other DNA sequences from this sample encode an identical CDR3 as well. The V call is TRBV18, the J call TRBJ1-1; possible D gene TRBD1, 5 bases. Trimming pared 3 bases from V and 1 base from J, leaving 6 bases between. CDR1 is KGHSH, CDR2 LQKENI, per germline. This CDR3 contains 13 residues. The CDR3 region is CASSPGRNTEAFF. The CDR3, as DNA: TGTGCCAGCTCACCGGGACGGAACACTGAAGCTTTCTTT.

As regards this clone: Other DNA sequences of this sample code for an identical CDR3. This chain joins TRBV20-1 and TRBJ2-2; D remains unclear. In germline, CDR1 is DFQATT, CDR2 SNEGSKA (reference sequence). The CDR3 is 10 amino acids. Trimming removed 3 bases from V and 8 bases from J, with 4 bases in between. Here the CDR3 reads CSARAGELFF. The CDR3 nucleotides are TGCAGTGCTAGGGCTGGGGAGCTGTTTTTT.

This clone has just a few counts. The chain carries TRBV2 and TRBJ2-5; either TRBD1 or TRBD2 may fit D (5 bases each). From germline, CDR1 is SNHLY and CDR2 FYNNEI. This CDR3 spans 15 amino acids. V was pared by 7 bases and J by 3 bases, with 18 bases between. The chain's CDR3 is CASMGGSSREETQYF. The DNA of the CDR3 is TGTGCCAGCATGGGTGGGTCTAGCAGGGAAGAGACCCAGTACTTC. The full variable domain, completed using reference TRBV2 and TRBJ2-5, is EPEVTQTPSHQVTQMGQEVILRCVPISNHLYFYWYRQILGQKVEFLVSFYNNEISEKSEIFDDQFSVERPDGSNFTLKIRSTKLEDSAMYFCASMGGSSREETQYFGPGTRLLVL.

This clone was recorded a few times. This sequence joins TRBV4-2 and TRBJ1-2; 7 bases line up with TRBD1. The junction had 0 bases not matched to a gene; V was cut back by 3 bases and J by 2 bases. Germline CDR1 reads LGHNA; CDR2 reads YNFKEQ. The CDR3 sequence is 13 residues long. The CDR3, as DNA: TGTGCCAGCAGCCAGACAGGGAACTATGGCTACACCTTC. Translating gives CASSQTGNYGYTF.

In its sample, this clone was seen a few times. J is TRBJ2-1 and V is TRBV5-1, with 12 bases aligning to TRBD2. Trimming removed 6 bases from V and 5 bases from J; junction bases left unmatched: 9. Per germline, CDR1 SGHRS and CDR2 YFSETQ. The CDR3 has 16 residues. The CDR3 DNA reads as TGCGCCAGCAAGGCCCTAGCGGGAGGGCGAAACAATGAGCAGTTCTTC. It encodes CASKALAGGRNNEQFF.

A few counts support this clone. This chain uses TRBV28 with TRBJ2-1; D is unclear. This CDR3 has 14 residues. Germline CDR1 MDHEN, CDR2 SYDVKM. V was clipped by 8 bases and J by 4 bases, with 15 bases between them. CDR3 in DNA: TGTGCCAGCCAGCGCCCGCCTGGATACAATGAGCAGTTCTTC. Its translation is CASQRPPGYNEQFF.

In this sample, this clone turned up a few times. The CDR3 region has the DNA TGTGCCAGCAGCCCCGGACTAGCGGGAGACGAGCAGTACTTC. Translated, it gives CASSPGLAGDEQYF. The chain uses TRBV6-5 and TRBJ2-5, with TRBD2 matching over 13 bases. Gene TRBJ2-7 matches the end of the DNA better, so the J call may be wrong. The CDR3 extends over 14 amino acids. The V gene's germline CDR1 is MNHEY and CDR2 SVGAGI.

In this sample, this clone turned up a few times. The J gene is TRBJ2-3, the V gene TRBV2; perhaps TRBD2 as D (6 bases). This CDR3 has 16 amino acids. Trimming shortened V by 5 bases and J by 7 bases, and 22 bases separated the two germline ends. Germline V gene lookup returns CDR1 SNHLY and CDR2 FYNNEI. The CDR3 is CASSPGLPKSGYTQYF. DNA for the CDR3: TGTGCCAGCAGTCCGGGACTCCCAAAATCTGGCTATACGCAGTATTTT. The full variable domain, in which reference TRBV2 and TRBJ2-3 provide the parts outside the CDR3, is EPEVTQTPSHQVTQMGQEVILRCVPISNHLYFYWYRQILGQKVEFLVSFYNNEISEKSEIFDDQFSVERPDGSNFTLKIRSTKLEDSAMYFCASSPGLPKSGYTQYFGPGTRLTVL.

The chain combines TRBV13 with TRBJ2-1; D might be TRBD2 (5 bases). The V end was cut by 5 bases, the J end by 5 bases, with 19 bases between. The CDR3 runs 16 residues. Germline lookup yields CDR1 PRHDT and CDR2 FYEKMQ (reference sequence). This CDR3 reads CASSLRYSGRNNEQFF. The CDR3 bases are TGTGCCAGCAGCCTACGCTACAGCGGACGGAACAATGAGCAGTTCTTC.